A selection of T cell receptor beta chains follows, all from one sample in a study of CD8+ T cells in alopecia areata. Assay: immunoSEQ multiplex PCR; the TCRdb copy retains only in-frame clones and omits some. The sample yields approximately 66,000 clones, 55% to 65% seen once. The material sequenced was CD8+ T cells sorted from blood, taken at week 0. These receptors all stem from a human donor with alopecia areata. Each CDR3 is given with its conserved first and last residue. The order of the fields is J gene, CDR3 length, D gene, V gene, clone size, CDR3 protein, CDR3 DNA. D genes are given only for firm matches. Expanded clones get a size class; other rows say once, few or many, or leave the size out.

TRBJ2-2	12	NA	TRBV2	few	CASVVDTGELFF	TGTGCCAGCGTCGTCGACACCGGGGAGCTGTTTTTT
TRBJ1-1	15	NA	TRBV27	NA	CASSSLPGGDTEAFF	TGTGCCAGCAGTTCCTTGCCCGGAGGAGACACTGAAGCTTTCTTT
TRBJ1-1	13	TRBD1	TRBV6-5	NA	CASGTGLGTEAFF	TGTGCCAGCGGGACAGGGTTGGGCACTGAAGCTTTCTTT
TRBJ2-7	12	NA	TRBV29-1	NA	CSGTVGRYEQYF	TGCAGCGGGACAGTTGGTAGATACGAGCAGTACTTC
TRBJ1-2	14	NA	TRBV28	many	CASSFSGGGRGYTF	TGTGCCAGCAGTTTTAGTGGCGGCGGACGCGGCTACACCTTC
TRBJ1-5	14	TRBD1	TRBV5-6	NA	CASSRQGSNQPQHF	TGTGCCAGCAGCCGACAGGGGAGCAATCAGCCCCAGCATTTT
TRBJ1-2	14	NA	TRBV4-1	NA	CASSQVGTDYGYTF	TGCGCCAGCAGCCAAGTTGGTACAGACTATGGCTACACCTTC
TRBJ1-5	14	NA	TRBV27	NA	CASSLGLGDQPQHF	TGTGCCAGCAGTTTAGGCTTGGGGGATCAGCCCCAGCATTTT
TRBJ2-5	13	NA	TRBV7-2	many	CASSSITLGTQYF	TGTGCCAGCAGCTCCATCACACTAGGGACCCAGTACTTC
TRBJ1-1	15	NA	TRBV27	NA	CASSPPYSMNTEAFF	TGTGCCAGCAGTCCCCCGTACAGCATGAACACTGAAGCTTTCTTT
TRBJ2-7	11	NA	TRBV20-1	NA	CSARAGYEQYF	TGCAGTGCTAGAGCTGGGTACGAGCAGTACTTC
TRBJ2-1	16	TRBD2	TRBV28	few	CASSDETSGRVDEQFF	TGTGCCAGCAGTGATGAGACTAGCGGGAGGGTTGATGAGCAGTTCTTC
TRBJ2-3	16	NA	TRBV5-6	few	CASSHKGEFSTDTQYF	TGTGCCAGCTCTCATAAAGGGGAGTTCAGCACAGATACGCAGTATTTT
TRBJ2-5	16	TRBD2	TRBV27	NA	CASSPMGLAGEETQYF	TGTGCCAGCAGTCCAATGGGACTAGCGGGGGAAGAGACCCAGTACTTC
TRBJ2-1	16	NA	TRBV5-1	medium-sized	CASSLDLLSSYNEQFF	TGCGCCAGCAGCTTGGACCTCCTGAGCTCCTACAATGAGCAGTTCTTC
TRBJ2-3	16	TRBD1	TRBV7-2	NA	CASSPRDRRPTDTQYF	TGTGCCAGCAGCCCCCGGGACAGACGTCCCACAGATACGCAGTATTTT
TRBJ2-1	16	TRBD2	TRBV19	NA	CASSIRGGAPYNEQFF	TGTGCCAGTAGTATCCGGGGGGGCGCCCCCTACAATGAGCAGTTCTTC
TRBJ2-1	17	TRBD2	TRBV4-3	few	CASSQDLAGGSYNEQFF	TGCGCCAGCAGCCAAGATCTAGCGGGGGGCTCCTACAATGAGCAGTTCTTC
TRBJ2-3	15	NA	TRBV27	once	CASRELNKAADTQYF	TGTGCCAGCCGAGAACTAAACAAAGCCGCGGATACGCAGTATTTT
TRBJ2-1	13	NA	TRBV5-4	NA	CASSPPGSNEQFF	TGTGCCAGCAGCCCCCCAGGGTCCAATGAGCAGTTCTTC
TRBJ1-2	14	TRBD1	TRBV6-5	NA	CASSSRTGWGGYTF	TGTGCCAGCAGTTCCCGGACAGGTTGGGGCGGCTACACCTTC
TRBJ2-7	16	TRBD1	TRBV5-6	NA	CASSFPPGQGAYEQYF	TGTGCCAGCAGCTTCCCCCCGGGACAGGGGGCCTACGAGCAGTACTTC
TRBJ2-1	13	NA	TRBV27	once	CASSYSRDNEQFF	TGTGCCAGCAGCTATAGCAGGGACAATGAGCAGTTCTTC
TRBJ2-1	16	TRBD2	TRBV7-3	few	CASSFSGRRPYNEQFF	TGTGCCAGCAGCTTTAGCGGGAGGCGCCCCTACAATGAGCAGTTCTTC
TRBJ1-1	15	TRBD1	TRBV5-1	NA	CASSVSGTGNTEAFF	TGCGCCAGCAGCGTATCCGGGACAGGGAACACTGAAGCTTTCTTT
TRBJ2-3	17	TRBD2	TRBV4-2	few	CASSQVTSGGETDTQYF	TGTGCCAGCAGCCAAGTGACTAGCGGGGGGGAAACAGATACGCAGTATTTT
TRBJ2-5	15	NA	TRBV7-9	few	CASSLTRRGGETQYF	TGTGCCAGCAGCTTAACCCGGAGGGGAGGAGAGACCCAGTACTTC
TRBJ2-4	15	NA	TRBV5-6	NA	CASSWGVGTKNIQYF	TGTGCCAGCAGCTGGGGAGTGGGGACCAAAAACATTCAGTACTTC
TRBJ2-3	15	TRBD2	TRBV5-1	NA	CASRLAGTSTDTQYF	TGCGCCAGCCGACTAGCGGGGACAAGCACAGATACGCAGTATTTT
TRBJ2-2	12	TRBD2	TRBV4-2	NA	CASGGDTGELFF	TGTGCCAGCGGGGGGGACACCGGGGAGCTGTTTTTT
TRBJ2-7	17	TRBD2	TRBV4-1	NA	CASSQEPMSGRSYEQYF	TGCGCCAGCAGCCAAGAACCTATGAGCGGGAGGTCCTACGAGCAGTACTTC
TRBJ2-1	11	NA	TRBV9	few	CATPGHSEQFF	TGTGCCACCCCCGGTCATTCGGAGCAGTTCTTC
TRBJ1-2	13	NA	TRBV9	NA	CASSETPNYGYTF	TGTGCCAGCAGCGAAACCCCTAACTATGGCTACACCTTC
TRBJ1-2	14	NA	TRBV19	NA	CASSPGLANYGYTF	TGTGCCAGTAGTCCCGGCCTAGCTAACTATGGCTACACCTTC
TRBJ2-7	15	TRBD2	TRBV9	NA	CASSVEAGVSYEQYF	TGTGCCAGCAGCGTAGAGGCGGGAGTGTCGTACGAGCAGTACTTC
TRBJ2-3	15	NA	TRBV29-1	NA	CSVETMGVNTDTQYF	TGCAGCGTTGAAACCATGGGAGTGAACACAGATACGCAGTATTTT
TRBJ2-6	12	NA	TRBV27	NA	CASYFAGLVLTF	TGTGCCAGCTACTTCGCGGGCCTGGTCCTGACTTTC
TRBJ2-2	16	NA	TRBV9	NA	CASSYDKAGLDGELFF	TGTGCCAGCAGCTATGACAAGGCAGGGTTGGACGGGGAGCTGTTTTTT
TRBJ2-6	14	NA	TRBV5-1	NA	CASSLYSGANVLTF	TGCGCCAGCAGCTTGTATTCTGGGGCCAACGTCCTGACTTTC
TRBJ2-1	16	NA	TRBV11-2	NA	CASSLVDSSSYNEQFF	TGTGCCAGCAGCTTAGTTGACTCTAGCTCCTACAATGAGCAGTTCTTC
TRBJ2-5	15	NA	TRBV5-1	NA	CASSLYGTAQETQYF	TGCGCCAGCAGCCTCTACGGGACGGCGCAAGAGACCCAGTACTTC
TRBJ1-1	15	NA	TRBV7-9	NA	CASSRVGAKNTEAFF	TGTGCCAGCAGTAGGGTGGGGGCGAAGAACACTGAAGCTTTCTTT
TRBJ2-3	15	TRBD2	TRBV6-6	NA	CASRTGLAGTDTQYF	TGTGCCAGCAGAACGGGACTAGCGGGGACAGATACGCAGTATTTT
TRBJ2-6	15	NA	TRBV9	NA	CASSVGATGANVLTF	TGTGCCAGCAGCGTAGGGGCCACTGGGGCCAACGTCCTGACTTTC
TRBJ1-3	12	NA	TRBV29-1	NA	CSASPGGDTIYF	TGCAGCGCGAGCCCGGGAGGGGACACCATATATTTT
TRBJ1-1	14	NA	TRBV5-1	few	CASSLRGLNTEAFF	TGCGCCAGCAGCTTGCGGGGGCTGAACACTGAAGCTTTCTTT
TRBJ1-3	12	NA	TRBV19	NA	CASGDSGNTIYF	TGTGCCAGTGGGGACTCTGGAAACACCATATATTTT
TRBJ1-5	14	NA	TRBV5-1	NA	CASSFAGLNQPQHF	TGCGCCAGCAGCTTCGCAGGATTAAATCAGCCCCAGCATTTT
TRBJ2-1	15	TRBD1	TRBV29-1	NA	CSVPWDRASNNEQFF	TGCAGCGTTCCCTGGGACAGGGCAAGTAACAATGAGCAGTTCTTC
TRBJ1-3	17	TRBD1	TRBV7-9	few	CASSQGQVGPSGNTIYF	TGTGCCAGCAGCCAAGGACAGGTTGGGCCCTCTGGAAACACCATATATTTT
TRBJ1-1	13	NA	TRBV7-9	few	CASSLGSYTEAFF	TGTGCCAGCAGCTTAGGGAGTTACACTGAAGCTTTCTTT
TRBJ2-7	13	NA	TRBV29-1	NA	CSVTRDTNYEQYF	TGCAGCGTGACCCGGGACACCAACTACGAGCAGTACTTC
TRBJ1-5	15	NA	TRBV4-1	NA	CASSQAGGTNQPQHF	TGCGCCAGCAGCCAAGCTGGGGGTACCAATCAGCCCCAGCATTTT
TRBJ2-1	21	TRBD2	TRBV15	NA	CATSRDWGSWSGSGSYNEQFF	TGTGCCACCAGCAGAGATTGGGGGTCTTGGAGCGGGAGTGGGTCCTACAATGAGCAGTTCTTC